One sample yielded the 7 T cell receptor beta chains listed below, sequenced in a study of technical replicates of blood from a handful of donors. The repertoire was sequenced with immunoSEQ multiplex PCR; TCRdb's copy has only in-frame clones and lacks some. The sample holds 55,000 to 75,000 clones, about 95% seen once. Material for sequencing was PBMCs. The receptors shown here come from a human donor in good health. Some clones in this sample may be carry-over from other donors' samples.

This clone has only one observation. This CDR3 reads CAWGTVNYGYTF. DNA for the CDR3: TGTGCCTGGGGGACAGTTAACTATGGCTACACCTTC. The J gene is TRBJ1-2, the V gene TRBV30; TRBD1 agrees at 7 bases. The CDR3 consists of 12 residues. Germline values: CDR1 GTSNPN, CDR2 SVGIG (reference sequence). The ends lost 5 bases at V and 1 base at J; junction bases unmatched: 1.

The chain couples TRBV4-1 to TRBJ2-5; 11 nucleotides match TRBD1. The CDR3 loop spans 18 amino acids. Germline lookup yields CDR1 MGHRA and CDR2 YSYEKL. V lost 3 bases and J lost 7; bases outside the gene matches: 16. The chain's CDR3 is CASSQEPSGQGARGTQYF. DNA of the CDR3: TGCGCCAGCAGCCAGGAGCCCTCAGGACAGGGGGCGCGGGGGACCCAGTACTTC.

V usage is TRBV5-4 and J usage is TRBJ2-1; no clear D. Germline V gene sequence: CDR1 SGHNT, CDR2 YYREEE (reference sequence). This CDR3 is 12 amino acids long. Between the trimmed V and J ends, which lost 8 bases and 5 bases, there was a span of 11 bases. CDR3 sequence: CASGGRNNEQFF. The CDR3 nucleotides are TGTGCCAGTGGTGGTAGAAACAATGAGCAGTTCTTC.

This clone was found once. The DNA for the CDR3 is TGCGCCAGCAGCCCCCCGCAGGGGCGGACTAGCGGGGCTTCCTACAATGAGCAGTTCTTC. Its protein is CASSPPQGRTSGASYNEQFF. The rearrangement uses TRBV5-1 and TRBJ2-1, with 12 bases lining up with TRBD2. Germline V gene data show CDR1 as SGHRS and CDR2 as YFSETQ. The V segment lost 4 bases and the J segment 1 base; nucleotides outside the gene matches: 15. This CDR3 region has 20 residues.

The chain recombines TRBV19 with TRBJ1-2, with 7 bases identical to TRBD1. The germline CDR1 and CDR2 sequences are LNHDA and SQIVND (reference sequence). The CDR3 length is 13 residues. The J segment lost 7 bases and the V segment lost 7 bases, leaving 9 bases of the junction unmatched. CDR3 in amino acids: CASTYGRGVGYTF. The CDR3 DNA reads TGTGCCAGTACCTATGGCAGGGGGGTTGGCTACACCTTC.

This clone came up once. The chain carries TRBV7-8 and TRBJ2-7; TRBD2 might be the D (5 bases). The CDR3 sequence is 13 residues long. V lost 11 bases, J lost 6 bases, and 20 bases lay in between. Germline V CDR1 and CDR2: SGHVS, FQNEAQ. This CDR3 is CACSVGVGSEQYF. The DNA for the CDR3 is TGTGCCTGTTCAGTCGGGGTAGGAAGCGAGCAGTACTTC.

The DNA of the CDR3 is TGTGCCAGCAGTATAGAGGCTTCTGGAAACACCATATATTTT. It encodes CASSIEASGNTIYF. This sequence joins TRBV2 and TRBJ1-3; D uncertain. Trimming removed 5 bases from V and 1 base from J, with 9 bases in between. The CDR3 runs 14 residues. Germline V gives CDR1 SNHLY, CDR2 FYNNEI.